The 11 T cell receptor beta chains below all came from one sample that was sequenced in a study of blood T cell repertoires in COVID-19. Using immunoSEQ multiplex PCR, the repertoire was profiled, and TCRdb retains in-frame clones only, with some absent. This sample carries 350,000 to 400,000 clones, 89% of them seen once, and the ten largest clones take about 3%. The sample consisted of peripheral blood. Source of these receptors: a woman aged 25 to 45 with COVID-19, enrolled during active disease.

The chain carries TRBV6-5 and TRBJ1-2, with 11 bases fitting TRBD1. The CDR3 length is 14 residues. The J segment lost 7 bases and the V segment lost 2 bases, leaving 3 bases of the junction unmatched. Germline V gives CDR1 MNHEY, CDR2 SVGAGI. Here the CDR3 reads CASSYRTGGGGYTF. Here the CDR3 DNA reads TGTGCCAGCAGTTACCGGACAGGGGGCGGTGGCTACACCTTC.

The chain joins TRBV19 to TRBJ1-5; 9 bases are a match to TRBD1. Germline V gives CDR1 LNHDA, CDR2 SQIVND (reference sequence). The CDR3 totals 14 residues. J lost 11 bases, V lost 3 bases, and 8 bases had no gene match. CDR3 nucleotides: TGTGCCAGTAGTATGGGGGGACAGGGATGGGCCCAGCATTTT. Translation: CASSMGGQGWAQHF.

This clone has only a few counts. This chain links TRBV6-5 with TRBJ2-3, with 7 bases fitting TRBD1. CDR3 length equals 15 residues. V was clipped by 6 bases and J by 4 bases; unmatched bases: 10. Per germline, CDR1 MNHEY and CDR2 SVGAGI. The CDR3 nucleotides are TGTGCCAGCAGCTCCGACAGGGTGGTTGCAGATACGCAGTATTTT. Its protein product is CASSSDRVVADTQYF.

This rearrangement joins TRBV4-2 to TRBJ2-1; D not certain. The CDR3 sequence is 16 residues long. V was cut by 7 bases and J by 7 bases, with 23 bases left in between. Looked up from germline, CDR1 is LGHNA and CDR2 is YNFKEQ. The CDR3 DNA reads TGTGCCAGCACCCGCAATCCCGGTTTGCTAGAGAATGAGCAGTTCTTC. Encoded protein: CASTRNPGLLENEQFF.

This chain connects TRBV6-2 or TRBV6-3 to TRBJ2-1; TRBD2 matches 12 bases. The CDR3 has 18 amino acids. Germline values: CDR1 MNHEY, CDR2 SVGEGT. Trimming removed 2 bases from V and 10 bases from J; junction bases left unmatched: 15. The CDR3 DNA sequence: TGTGCCAGCAGTTACACGACTAGCGGGGGCCCGCGGGTTGGGGAGCAGTTCTTC. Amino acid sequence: CASSYTTSGGPRVGEQFF.

CDR3 coding DNA: TGTGCCAGCAGCTTCCCAGGCGGGGCGGGAGATACGCAGTATTTT. The encoded protein is CASSFPGGAGDTQYF. The rearrangement joins TRBV5-4 to TRBJ2-3; perhaps TRBD2 as D (6 bases). From germline, CDR1 is SGHNT and CDR2 YYREEE (reference sequence). The V end lost 2 bases, the J end lost 5 bases, and 15 bases lay between the germline ends. This CDR3 comprises 15 residues.

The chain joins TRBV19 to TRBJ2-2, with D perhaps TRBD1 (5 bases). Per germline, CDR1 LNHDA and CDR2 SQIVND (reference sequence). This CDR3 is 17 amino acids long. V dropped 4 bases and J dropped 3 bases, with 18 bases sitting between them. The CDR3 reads CASSNGQGGYDTGELFF. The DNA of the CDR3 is TGTGCCAGTAGTAACGGCCAGGGCGGTTATGACACCGGGGAGCTGTTTTTT.

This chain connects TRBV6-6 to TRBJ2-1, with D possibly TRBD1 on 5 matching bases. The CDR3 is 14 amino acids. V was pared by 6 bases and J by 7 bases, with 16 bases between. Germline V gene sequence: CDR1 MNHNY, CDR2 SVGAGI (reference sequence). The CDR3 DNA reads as TGTGCCAGCAGATCAACAGTGCAGGGTAATGAGCAGTTCTTC. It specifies CASRSTVQGNEQFF.

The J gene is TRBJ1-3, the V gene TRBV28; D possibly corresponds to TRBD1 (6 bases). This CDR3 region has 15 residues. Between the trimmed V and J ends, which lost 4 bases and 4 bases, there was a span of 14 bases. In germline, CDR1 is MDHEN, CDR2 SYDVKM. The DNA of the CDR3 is TGTGCCAGCAGTTGGTGGGGGCGAGCCGGAAACACCATATATTTT. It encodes CASSWWGRAGNTIYF.

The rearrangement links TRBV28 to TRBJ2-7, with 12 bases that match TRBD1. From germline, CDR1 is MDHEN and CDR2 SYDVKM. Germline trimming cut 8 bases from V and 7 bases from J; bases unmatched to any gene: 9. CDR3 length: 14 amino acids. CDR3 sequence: CASLPGQGAGEQYF. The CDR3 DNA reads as TGTGCCAGCCTACCGGGACAGGGGGCGGGGGAGCAGTACTTC.

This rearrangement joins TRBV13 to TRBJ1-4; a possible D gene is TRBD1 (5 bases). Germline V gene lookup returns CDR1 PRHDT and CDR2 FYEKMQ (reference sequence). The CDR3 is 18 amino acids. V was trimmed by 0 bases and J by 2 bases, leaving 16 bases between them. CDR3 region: CASSLGGTFQATNEKLFF. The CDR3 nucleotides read TGTGCCAGCAGCTTAGGCGGGACTTTCCAGGCGACTAATGAAAAACTGTTTTTT.